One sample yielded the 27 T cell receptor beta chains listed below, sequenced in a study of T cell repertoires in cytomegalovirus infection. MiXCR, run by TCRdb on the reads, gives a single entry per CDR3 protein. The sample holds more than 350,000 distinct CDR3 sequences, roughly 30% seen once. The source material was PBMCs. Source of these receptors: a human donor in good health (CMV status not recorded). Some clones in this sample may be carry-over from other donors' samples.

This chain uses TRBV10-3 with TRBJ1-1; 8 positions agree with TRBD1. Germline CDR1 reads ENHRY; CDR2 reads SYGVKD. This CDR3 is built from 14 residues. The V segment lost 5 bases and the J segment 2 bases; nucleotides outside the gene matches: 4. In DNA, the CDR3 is TGTGCCATCAGTTACGGACAGGGAAACACTGAAGCTTTCTTT. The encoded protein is CAISYGQGNTEAFF.

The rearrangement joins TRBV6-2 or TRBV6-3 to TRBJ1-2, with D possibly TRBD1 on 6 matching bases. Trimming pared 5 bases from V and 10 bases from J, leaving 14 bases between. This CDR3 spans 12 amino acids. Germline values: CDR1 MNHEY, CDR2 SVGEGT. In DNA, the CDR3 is TGTGCCAGCAGTCATTACAGGGATGACTACACCTTC. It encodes CASSHYRDDYTF.

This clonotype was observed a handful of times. DNA for the CDR3: TGTGCCAGCAGTTTACATAAGGGTTCCTACGAGCAGTACTTC. Its protein is CASSLHKGSYEQYF. The chain employs TRBV12-3 or TRBV12-4 and TRBJ2-7; D is unclear. The CDR3 consists of 14 residues. V gave up 2 bases and J gave up 1 base, with 9 bases separating them.

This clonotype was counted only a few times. CDR3 in amino acids: CAGSSSSGANVLTF. The CDR3 DNA reads as TGTGCCGGCTCGTCGTCGTCGGGGGCCAACGTCCTGACTTTC. The genes are TRBV12-3 or TRBV12-4 and TRBJ2-6; no definite D call. Trimming removed 11 bases at V and 4 bases at J, with 15 bases between. The CDR3 loop spans 14 amino acids.

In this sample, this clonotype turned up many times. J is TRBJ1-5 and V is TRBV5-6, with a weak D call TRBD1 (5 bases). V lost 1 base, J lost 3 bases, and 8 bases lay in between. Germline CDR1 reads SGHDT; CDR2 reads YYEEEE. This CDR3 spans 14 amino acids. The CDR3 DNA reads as TGTGCCAGCAGCTTGTCAGGGTTCAATCAGCCCCAGCATTTT. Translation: CASSLSGFNQPQHF.

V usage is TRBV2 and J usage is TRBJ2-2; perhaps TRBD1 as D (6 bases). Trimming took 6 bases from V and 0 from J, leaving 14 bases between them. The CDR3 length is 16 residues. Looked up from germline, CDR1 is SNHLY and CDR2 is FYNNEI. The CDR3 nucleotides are TGTGCCAGCAGGGTGGGAAAGGGGGCGAACACCGGGGAGCTGTTTTTT. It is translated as CASRVGKGANTGELFF.

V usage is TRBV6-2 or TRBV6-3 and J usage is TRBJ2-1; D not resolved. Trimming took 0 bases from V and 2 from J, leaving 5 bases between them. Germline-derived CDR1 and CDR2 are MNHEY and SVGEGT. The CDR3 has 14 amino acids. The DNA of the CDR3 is TGTGCCAGCAGTTACTCACAAACCTACAATGAGCAGTTCTTC. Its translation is CASSYSQTYNEQFF.

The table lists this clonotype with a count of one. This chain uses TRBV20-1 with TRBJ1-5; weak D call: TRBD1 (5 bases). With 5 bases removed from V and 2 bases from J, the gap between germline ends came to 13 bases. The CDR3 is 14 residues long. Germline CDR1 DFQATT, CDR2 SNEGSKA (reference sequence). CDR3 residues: CSAFSPGRNQPQHF. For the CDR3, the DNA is TGCAGTGCTTTCTCCCCGGGACGCAATCAGCCCCAGCATTTT.

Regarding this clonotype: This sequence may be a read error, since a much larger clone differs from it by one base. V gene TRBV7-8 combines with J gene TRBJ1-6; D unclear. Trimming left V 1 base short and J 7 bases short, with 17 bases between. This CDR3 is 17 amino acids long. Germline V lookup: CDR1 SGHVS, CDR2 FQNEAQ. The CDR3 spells CASSLGGKNIINSPLHF. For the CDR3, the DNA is TGTGCCAGCAGCTTAGGTGGGAAGAATATAATAAATTCACCCCTCCACTTT.

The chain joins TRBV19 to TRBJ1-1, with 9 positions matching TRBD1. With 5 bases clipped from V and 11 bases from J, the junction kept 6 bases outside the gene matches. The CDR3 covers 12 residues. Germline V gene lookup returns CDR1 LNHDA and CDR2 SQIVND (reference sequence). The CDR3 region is CASSPDRGGAFF. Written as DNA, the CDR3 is TGTGCCAGTAGTCCGGACAGGGGTGGTGCTTTCTTT.

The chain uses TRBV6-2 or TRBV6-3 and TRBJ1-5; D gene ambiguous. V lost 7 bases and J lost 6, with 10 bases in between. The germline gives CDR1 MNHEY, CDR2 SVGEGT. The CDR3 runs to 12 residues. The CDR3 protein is CASNKDVQPQHF. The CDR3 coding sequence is TGTGCCAGCAATAAGGACGTTCAGCCCCAGCATTTT.

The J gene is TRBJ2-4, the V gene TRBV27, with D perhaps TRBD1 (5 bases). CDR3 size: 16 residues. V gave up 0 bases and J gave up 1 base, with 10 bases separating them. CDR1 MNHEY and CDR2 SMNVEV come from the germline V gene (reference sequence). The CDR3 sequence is CASSLSMGLAKNIQYF. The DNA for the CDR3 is TGTGCCAGCAGTTTATCGATGGGGCTGGCCAAAAACATTCAGTACTTC.

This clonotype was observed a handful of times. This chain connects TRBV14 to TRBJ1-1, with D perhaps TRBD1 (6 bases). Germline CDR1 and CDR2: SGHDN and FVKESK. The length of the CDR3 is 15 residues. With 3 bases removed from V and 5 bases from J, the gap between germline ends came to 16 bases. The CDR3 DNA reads TGTGCCAGCAGCCATCAACAGGGTTTGGGGACTGAAGCTTTCTTT. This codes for CASSHQQGLGTEAFF. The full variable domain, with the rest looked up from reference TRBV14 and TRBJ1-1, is EAGVTQFPSHSVIEKGQTVTLRCDPISGHDNLYWYRRVMGKEIKFLLHFVKESKQDESGMPNNRFLAERTGGTYSTLKVQPAELEDSGVYFCASSHQQGLGTEAFFGQGTRLTVV.

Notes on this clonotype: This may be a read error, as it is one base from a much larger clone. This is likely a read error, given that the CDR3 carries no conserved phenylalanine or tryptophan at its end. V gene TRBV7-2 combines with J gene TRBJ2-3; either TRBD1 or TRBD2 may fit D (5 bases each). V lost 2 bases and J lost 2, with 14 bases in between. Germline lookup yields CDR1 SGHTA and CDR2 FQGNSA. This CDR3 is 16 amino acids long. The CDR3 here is CASSLLVRGLTDTQYL. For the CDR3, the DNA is TGTGCCAGCAGCTTATTAGTGAGGGGTCTCACAGATACGCAGTATTTG.

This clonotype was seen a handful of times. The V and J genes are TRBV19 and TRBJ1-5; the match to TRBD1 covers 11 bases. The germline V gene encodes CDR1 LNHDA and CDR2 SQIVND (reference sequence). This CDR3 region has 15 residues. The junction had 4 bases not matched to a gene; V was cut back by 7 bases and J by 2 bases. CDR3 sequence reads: CASTGQGAGNQPQHF. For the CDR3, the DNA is TGTGCCAGTACAGGACAGGGGGCTGGCAATCAGCCCCAGCATTTT.

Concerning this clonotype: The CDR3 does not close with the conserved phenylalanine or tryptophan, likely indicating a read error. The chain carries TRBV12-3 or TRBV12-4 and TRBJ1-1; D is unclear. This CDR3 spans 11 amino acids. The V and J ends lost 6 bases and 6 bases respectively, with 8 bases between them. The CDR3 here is CASREEAEAFV. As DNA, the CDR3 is TGTGCCAGCAGAGAAGAGGCTGAAGCTTTCGTT.

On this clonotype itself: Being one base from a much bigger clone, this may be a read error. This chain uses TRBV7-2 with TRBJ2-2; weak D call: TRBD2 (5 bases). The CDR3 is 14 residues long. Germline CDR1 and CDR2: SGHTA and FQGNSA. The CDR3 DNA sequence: TGTGCCAGCAGCACTACTAACGGCGCCGGGGAGCGGTTTTTT. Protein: CASSTTNGAGERFF.

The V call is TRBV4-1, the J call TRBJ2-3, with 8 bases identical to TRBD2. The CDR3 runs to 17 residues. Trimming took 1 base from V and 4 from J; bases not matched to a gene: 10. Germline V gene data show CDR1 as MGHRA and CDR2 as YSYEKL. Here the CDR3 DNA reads TGCGCCAGCAGCCAAGCCGACGTCGGTAGCGGGGCAGATACGCAGTATTTT. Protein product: CASSQADVGSGADTQYF.

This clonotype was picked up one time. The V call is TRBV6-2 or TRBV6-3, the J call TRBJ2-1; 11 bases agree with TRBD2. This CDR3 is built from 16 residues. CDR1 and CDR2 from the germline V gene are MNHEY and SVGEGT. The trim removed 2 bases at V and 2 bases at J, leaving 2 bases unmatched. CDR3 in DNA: TGTGCCAGCAGTTACCCGGGACTAGCGGCCTACAATGAGCAGTTCTTC. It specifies CASSYPGLAAYNEQFF.

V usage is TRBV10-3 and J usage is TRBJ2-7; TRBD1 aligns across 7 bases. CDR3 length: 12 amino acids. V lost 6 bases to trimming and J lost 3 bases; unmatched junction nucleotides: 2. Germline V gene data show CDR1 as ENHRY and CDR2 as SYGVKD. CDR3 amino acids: CAISGQDYEQYF. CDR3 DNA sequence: TGTGCCATCAGCGGACAGGACTACGAGCAGTACTTC.

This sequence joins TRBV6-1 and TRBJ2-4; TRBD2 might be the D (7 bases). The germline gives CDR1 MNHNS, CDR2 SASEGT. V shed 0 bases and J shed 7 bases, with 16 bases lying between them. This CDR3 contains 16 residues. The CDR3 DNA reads TGTGCCAGCAGTGAAGCCGGCGGGGGCAATTTGAACATTCAGTACTTC. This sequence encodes CASSEAGGGNLNIQYF.

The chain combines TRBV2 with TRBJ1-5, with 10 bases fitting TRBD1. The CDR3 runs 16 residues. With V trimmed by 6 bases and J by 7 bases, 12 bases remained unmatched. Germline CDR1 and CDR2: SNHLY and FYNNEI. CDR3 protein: CASSPDGGQGNQPQHF. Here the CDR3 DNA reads TGTGCCAGCAGCCCGGATGGGGGACAGGGGAACCAGCCCCAGCATTTT. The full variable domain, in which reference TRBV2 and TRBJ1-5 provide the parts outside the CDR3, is EPEVTQTPSHQVTQMGQEVILRCVPISNHLYFYWYRQILGQKVEFLVSFYNNEISEKSEIFDDQFSVERPDGSNFTLKIRSTKLEDSAMYFCASSPDGGQGNQPQHFGDGTRLSIL.

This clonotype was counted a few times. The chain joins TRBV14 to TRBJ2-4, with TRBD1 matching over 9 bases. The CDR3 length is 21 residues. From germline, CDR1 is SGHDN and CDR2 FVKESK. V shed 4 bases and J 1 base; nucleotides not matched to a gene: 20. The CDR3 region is CASSPLGRGTGRTEAKNIQYF. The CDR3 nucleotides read TGTGCCAGCAGCCCTTTGGGAAGAGGGACAGGGAGAACAGAGGCCAAAAACATTCAGTACTTC.

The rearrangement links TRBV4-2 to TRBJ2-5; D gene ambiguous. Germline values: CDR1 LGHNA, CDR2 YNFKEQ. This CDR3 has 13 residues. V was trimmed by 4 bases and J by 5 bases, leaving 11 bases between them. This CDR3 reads CASSPQLGETQYF. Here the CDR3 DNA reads TGTGCCAGCAGCCCCCAGCTTGGGGAGACCCAGTACTTC.

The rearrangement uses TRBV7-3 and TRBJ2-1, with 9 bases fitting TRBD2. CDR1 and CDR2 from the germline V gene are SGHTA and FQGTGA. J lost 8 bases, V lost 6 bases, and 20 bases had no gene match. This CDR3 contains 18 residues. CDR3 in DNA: TGTGCCAGCAGACCCCCGGGGCTAGCGGGGTGGACGTACCATGAGCAGTTCTTC. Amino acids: CASRPPGLAGWTYHEQFF.

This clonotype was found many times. CDR3: CASSRDQNSGATGELFF. The DNA of the CDR3 is TGTGCCAGCAGCCGCGATCAAAATTCAGGGGCGACCGGGGAGCTGTTTTTT. The rearrangement uses TRBV7-2 and TRBJ2-2, with a possible D match to TRBD1 (6 bases). This CDR3 contains 17 residues. V lost 5 bases to trimming and J lost 5 bases, with 21 bases between them. The V gene's germline CDR1 is SGHTA and CDR2 FQGNSA.

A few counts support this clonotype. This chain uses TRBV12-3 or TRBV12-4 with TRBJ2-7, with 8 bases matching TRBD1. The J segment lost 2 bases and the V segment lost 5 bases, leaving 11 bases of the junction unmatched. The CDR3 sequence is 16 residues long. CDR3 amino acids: CASSRSATGATYEQYF. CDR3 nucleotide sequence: TGTGCCAGCAGTCGGTCTGCGACAGGGGCCACCTACGAGCAGTACTTC.